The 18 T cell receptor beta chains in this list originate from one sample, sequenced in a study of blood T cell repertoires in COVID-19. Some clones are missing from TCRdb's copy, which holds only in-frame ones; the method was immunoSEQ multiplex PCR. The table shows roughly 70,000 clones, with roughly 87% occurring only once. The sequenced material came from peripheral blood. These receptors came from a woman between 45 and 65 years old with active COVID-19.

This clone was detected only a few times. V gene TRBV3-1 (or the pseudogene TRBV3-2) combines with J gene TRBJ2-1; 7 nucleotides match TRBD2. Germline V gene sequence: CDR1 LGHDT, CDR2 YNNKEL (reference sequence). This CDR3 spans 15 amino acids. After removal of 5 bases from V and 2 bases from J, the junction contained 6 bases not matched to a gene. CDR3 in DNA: TGTGCCAGCAGCTCCTCCGGGACTACCTACAATGAGCAGTTCTTC. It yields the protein CASSSSGTTYNEQFF.

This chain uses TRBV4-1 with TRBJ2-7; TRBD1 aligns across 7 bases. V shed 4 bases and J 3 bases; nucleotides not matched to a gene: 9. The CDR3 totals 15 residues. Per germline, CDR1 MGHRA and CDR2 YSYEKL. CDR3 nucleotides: TGCGCCAGCAGCCTATCGACAGGGAGCGGCTACGAGCAGTACTTC. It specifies CASSLSTGSGYEQYF.

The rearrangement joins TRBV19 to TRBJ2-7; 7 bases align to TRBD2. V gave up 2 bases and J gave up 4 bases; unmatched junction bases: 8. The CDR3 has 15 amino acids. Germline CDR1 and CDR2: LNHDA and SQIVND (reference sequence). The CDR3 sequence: CASSISPGGYYEQYF. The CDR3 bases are TGTGCCAGTAGTATAAGCCCGGGGGGTTATTACGAGCAGTACTTC.

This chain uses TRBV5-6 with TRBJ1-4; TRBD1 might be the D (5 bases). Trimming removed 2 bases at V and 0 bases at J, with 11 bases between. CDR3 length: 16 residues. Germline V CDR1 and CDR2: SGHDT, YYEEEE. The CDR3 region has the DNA TGTGCCAGCAGCTTAGGCAGGGTACCAACTAATGAAAAACTGTTTTTT. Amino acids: CASSLGRVPTNEKLFF. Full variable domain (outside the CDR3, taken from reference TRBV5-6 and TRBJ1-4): DAGVTQSPTHLIKTRGQQVTLRCSPKSGHDTVSWYQQALGQGPQFIFQYYEEEERQRGNFPDRFSGHQFPNYSSELNVNALLLGDSALYLCASSLGRVPTNEKLFFGSGTQLSVL.

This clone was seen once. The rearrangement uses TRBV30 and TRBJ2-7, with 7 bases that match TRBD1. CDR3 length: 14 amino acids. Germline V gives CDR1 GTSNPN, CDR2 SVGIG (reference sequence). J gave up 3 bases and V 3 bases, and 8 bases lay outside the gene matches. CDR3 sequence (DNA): TGTGCCTGGAGCCGGGGCCAGGGGGACTACGAGCAGTACTTC. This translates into CAWSRGQGDYEQYF.

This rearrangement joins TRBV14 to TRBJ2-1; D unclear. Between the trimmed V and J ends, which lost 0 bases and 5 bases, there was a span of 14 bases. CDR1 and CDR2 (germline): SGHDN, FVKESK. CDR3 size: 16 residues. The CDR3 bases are TGTGCCAGCAGCCAAGATTACACTACCTGGAACAATGAGCAGTTCTTC. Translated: CASSQDYTTWNNEQFF.

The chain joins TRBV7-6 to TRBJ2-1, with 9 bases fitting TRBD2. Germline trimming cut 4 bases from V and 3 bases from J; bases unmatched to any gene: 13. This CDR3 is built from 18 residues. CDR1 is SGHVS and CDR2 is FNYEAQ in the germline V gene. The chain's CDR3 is CASSSERGTSLYYNEQFF. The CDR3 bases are TGTGCCAGCAGCTCCGAGCGCGGGACTAGCCTCTACTACAATGAGCAGTTCTTC.

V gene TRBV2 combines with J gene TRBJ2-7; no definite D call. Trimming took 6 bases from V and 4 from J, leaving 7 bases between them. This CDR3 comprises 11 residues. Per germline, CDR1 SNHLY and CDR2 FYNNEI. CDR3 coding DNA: TGTGCCAGCAGCTGGAGTTACGAGCAGTACTTC. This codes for CASSWSYEQYF.

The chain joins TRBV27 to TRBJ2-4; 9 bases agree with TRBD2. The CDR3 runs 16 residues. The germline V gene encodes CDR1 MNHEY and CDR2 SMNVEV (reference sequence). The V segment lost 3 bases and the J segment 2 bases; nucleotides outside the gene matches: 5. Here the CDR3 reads CASSFASGAPKNIQYF. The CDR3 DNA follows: TGTGCCAGCAGTTTCGCTAGCGGGGCACCCAAAAACATTCAGTACTTC.

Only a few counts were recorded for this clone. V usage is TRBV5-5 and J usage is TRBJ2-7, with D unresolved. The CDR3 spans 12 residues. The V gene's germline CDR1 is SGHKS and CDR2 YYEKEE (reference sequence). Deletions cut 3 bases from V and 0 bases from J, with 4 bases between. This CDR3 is CASSYFSYEQYF. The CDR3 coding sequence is TGTGCCAGCAGCTACTTCTCCTACGAGCAGTACTTC. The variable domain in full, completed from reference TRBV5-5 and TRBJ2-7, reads DAGVTQSPTHLIKTRGQQVTLRCSPISGHKSVSWYQQVLGQGPQFIFQYYEKEERGRGNFPDRFSARQFPNYSSELNVNALLLGDSALYLCASSYFSYEQYFGPGTRLTVT.

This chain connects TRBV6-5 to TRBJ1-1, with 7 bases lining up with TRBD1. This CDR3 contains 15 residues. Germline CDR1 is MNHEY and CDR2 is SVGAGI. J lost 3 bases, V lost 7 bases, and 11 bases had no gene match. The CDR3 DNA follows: TGTGCCAGCATCAAACAGGGGTTTCAGTACACTGAAGCTTTCTTT. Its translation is CASIKQGFQYTEAFF.

CDR3: CASVRDWGSNEQFF. The CDR3 DNA follows: TGTGCCAGCGTCCGGGACTGGGGCAGCAATGAGCAGTTCTTC. This rearrangement joins TRBV28 to TRBJ2-1; TRBD2 is a possible D gene (6 bases). V was trimmed by 8 bases and J by 6 bases, leaving 17 bases between them. The CDR3 is made up of 14 amino acids. Germline V gene sequence: CDR1 MDHEN, CDR2 SYDVKM.

The CDR3 DNA follows: TGTGCCAGCTCACCCGGGATCTCGGGCGGCTCTGGGGCCAACGTCCTGACTTTC. Its protein product is CASSPGISGGSGANVLTF. The chain recombines TRBV18 with TRBJ2-6; D perhaps matches TRBD2 (5 bases). V was pared by 3 bases and J by 0 bases, with 15 bases between. Germline CDR1 KGHSH, CDR2 LQKENI. The CDR3 is made up of 18 amino acids.

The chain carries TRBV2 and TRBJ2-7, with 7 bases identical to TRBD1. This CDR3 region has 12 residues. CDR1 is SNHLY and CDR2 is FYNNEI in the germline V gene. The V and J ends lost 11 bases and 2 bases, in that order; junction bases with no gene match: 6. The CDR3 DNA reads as TGTGCCGGAACGGGACAGACCTACGAGCAGTACTTC. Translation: CAGTGQTYEQYF.

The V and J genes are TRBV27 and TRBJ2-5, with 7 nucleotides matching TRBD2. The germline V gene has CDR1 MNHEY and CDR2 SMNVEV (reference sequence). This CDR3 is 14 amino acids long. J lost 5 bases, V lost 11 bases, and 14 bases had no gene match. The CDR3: CAAPRGGPIETQYF. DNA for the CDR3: TGTGCCGCCCCTCGGGGAGGGCCGATTGAGACCCAGTACTTC.

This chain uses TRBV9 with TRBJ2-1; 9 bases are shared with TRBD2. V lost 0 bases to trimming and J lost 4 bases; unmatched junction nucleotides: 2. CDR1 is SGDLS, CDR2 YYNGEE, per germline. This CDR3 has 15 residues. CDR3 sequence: CASSVAAGGYNEQFF. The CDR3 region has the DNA TGTGCCAGCAGCGTAGCGGCGGGAGGGTACAATGAGCAGTTCTTC.

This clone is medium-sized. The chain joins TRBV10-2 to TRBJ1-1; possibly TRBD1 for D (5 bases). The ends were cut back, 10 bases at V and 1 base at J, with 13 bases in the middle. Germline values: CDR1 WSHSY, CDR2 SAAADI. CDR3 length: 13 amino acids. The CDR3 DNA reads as TGCGCCACTGGGCCAACAGGGAACACTGAAGCTTTCTTT. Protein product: CATGPTGNTEAFF.

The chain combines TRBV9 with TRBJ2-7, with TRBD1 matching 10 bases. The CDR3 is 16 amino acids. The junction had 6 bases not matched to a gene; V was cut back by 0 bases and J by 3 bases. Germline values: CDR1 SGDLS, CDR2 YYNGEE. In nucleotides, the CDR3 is TGTGCCAGCAGCGTAGAGGGGGGACAGGGGTTCTACGAGCAGTACTTC. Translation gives CASSVEGGQGFYEQYF.